The 31 T cell receptor beta chains listed next were all sequenced from one sample in a study of blood T cells in healthy people across ages. Using a J-beta primer mix together with a sample-barcoded 5' primer, a second PCR was run for about 7 to 12 cycles. Each CDR3 protein gets one entry after TCRdb re-called the 5' RACE reads with MiXCR. The table shows 270,000 or so distinct CDR3 sequences, with roughly a quarter occurring only once. What was sequenced was blood. The origin of the receptors is a woman in her sixties or seventies in good health.

The DNA for the CDR3 is TGTGCCAGCAGTTTCAACGGACTAGCGCTGGATACGCAGTATTTT. Its protein product is CASSFNGLALDTQYF. V usage is TRBV6-2 or TRBV6-3 and J usage is TRBJ2-3; 9 bases agree with TRBD2. The germline CDR1 and CDR2 sequences are MNHEY and SVGEGT. The V gene end was trimmed by 4 bases and the J gene end by 6 bases; junction bases not matched to a gene: 8. The CDR3 has 15 amino acids.

This clonotype has just a few counts. V is TRBV7-8 and J is TRBJ2-5; TRBD2 is a possible D gene (7 bases). The tail of the sequence fits TRBJ2-7 better, so the J call may be wrong. The CDR3 has 15 amino acids. Germline V lookup: CDR1 SGHVS, CDR2 FQNEAQ. CDR3 sequence reads: CASSLGAGQTYEQYF. CDR3 DNA sequence: TGTGCCAGCAGCTTAGGAGCGGGACAAACCTACGAGCAGTACTTC.

The chain uses TRBV4-1 and TRBJ2-3; D is unresolved. In germline, CDR1 is MGHRA, CDR2 YSYEKL. V lost 0 bases and J 0 bases, leaving 10 bases between the germline ends. The CDR3 sequence is 16 residues long. CDR3 in amino acids: CASSQEGRTSTDTQYF. In DNA form, the CDR3 reads TGCGCCAGCAGCCAAGAAGGGCGGACGAGCACAGATACGCAGTATTTT.

This clonotype was seen more than once but under ten times. The chain is built from TRBV20-1 and TRBJ2-2, with 9 positions matching TRBD1. This CDR3 is 15 amino acids long. The germline V gene has CDR1 DFQATT and CDR2 SNEGSKA (reference sequence). Trimming at V came to 3 bases and at J to 6 bases, leaving 8 bases not matched to a gene. The CDR3 DNA is TGCAGTGCTAGCCACTTACGGACAGGGGCCGGGGAGCTGTTTTTT. Protein sequence: CSASHLRTGAGELFF.

This chain links TRBV12-3 or TRBV12-4 with TRBJ2-2; no clear D. This CDR3 region has 14 residues. V was clipped by 7 bases and J by 2 bases, with 11 bases between them. The CDR3 sequence: CASNRVVNTGELFF. In DNA, the CDR3 is TGTGCCAGCAATCGGGTCGTTAACACCGGGGAGCTGTTTTTT.

The chain is built from TRBV7-2 and TRBJ1-5; 11 positions match TRBD1. Per germline, CDR1 SGHTA and CDR2 FQGNSA. Trimming cost V 5 bases and J 6 bases; bases outside gene matches: 6. The CDR3 covers 15 residues. The DNA for the CDR3 is TGTGCCAGCAGCCCTGGGACAGGGGGTCGTCAGCCCCAGCATTTT. Protein product: CASSPGTGGRQPQHF.

This clonotype turned up a few times. This rearrangement joins TRBV3-1 to TRBJ2-2; TRBD2 matches at 7 bases. Trimming cost V 1 base and J 4 bases; bases outside gene matches: 3. The CDR3 extends over 15 amino acids. Germline assignment: CDR1 LGHDT and CDR2 YNNKEL (reference sequence). In DNA, the CDR3 is TGTGCCAGCAGCCAAGGAGGCGGGGGCACCGGGGAGCTGTTTTTT. Amino acid sequence: CASSQGGGGTGELFF. The full variable domain, completed using reference TRBV3-1 and TRBJ2-2, is DTAVSQTPKYLVTQMGNDKSIKCEQNLGHDTMYWYKQDSKKFLKIMFSYNNKELIINETVPNRFSPKSPDKAHLNLHINSLELGDSAVYFCASSQGGGGTGELFFGEGSRLTVL.

This clonotype has just a few counts. This chain connects TRBV2 to TRBJ2-5, with a possible D match to TRBD2 (5 bases). Between the trimmed V and J ends, which lost 7 bases and 2 bases, there was a span of 11 bases. CDR1 is SNHLY, CDR2 FYNNEI, per germline. There are 13 residues in the CDR3. The CDR3 bases are TGTGCCAGCACTAACCCGGGACAAGAGACCCAGTACTTC. It yields the protein CASTNPGQETQYF.

The V call is TRBV7-2, the J call TRBJ2-1; the match to TRBD1 covers 7 bases. The germline CDR1 and CDR2 sequences are SGHTA and FQGNSA. J lost 5 bases, V lost 3 bases, and 7 bases had no gene match. CDR3 length: 15 amino acids. CDR3 nucleotides: TGTGCCAGCAGCTTTACCGGGACAGCAAACAATGAGCAGTTCTTC. Amino acids: CASSFTGTANNEQFF.

This clonotype came up a few times. The rearrangement joins TRBV24-1 to TRBJ2-5, with D perhaps assigned TRBD1 or TRBD2 (5 bases each). The closer fit of TRBJ2-7 to the DNA end suggests the J call may be wrong. Germline-derived CDR1 and CDR2 are KGHDR and SFDVKD. This CDR3 region has 13 residues. The CDR3 protein is CATSAGHTYEQYF. In DNA form, the CDR3 reads TGTGCCACCAGTGCGGGGCACACCTACGAGCAGTACTTC.

The rearrangement uses TRBV5-6 and TRBJ1-1, with a possible D match to TRBD1 (5 bases). Germline V gene sequence: CDR1 SGHDT, CDR2 YYEEEE. V was pared by 4 bases and J by 4 bases, with 8 bases between. The CDR3 contains 12 residues. CDR3 nucleotide sequence: TGTGCCAGCAGCGGGGGTAGCACTGAAGCTTTCTTT. This gives the protein CASSGGSTEAFF.

This clonotype turned up a few times. The rearrangement joins TRBV29-1 to TRBJ2-1; D is uncertain. V was clipped by 3 bases and J by 9 bases, with 12 bases between them. CDR1 is SQVTM, CDR2 ANQGSEA, per germline. The CDR3 runs to 12 residues. Written as DNA, the CDR3 is TGCAGCGTTGATCGGGTGGTCCCTGAGCAGTTCTTC. This gives the protein CSVDRVVPEQFF.

The sample holds one count of this clonotype. CDR3 nucleotide sequence: TGCAGTACCCCCGTGGGGGCCTCTGGAAACACCATATATTTT. Its protein is CSTPVGASGNTIYF. V and J are TRBV20-1 and TRBJ1-3, with D tentatively TRBD1 (6 bases). V gave up 8 bases and J gave up 0 bases, with 14 bases separating them. The CDR3 loop spans 14 amino acids. In germline, CDR1 is DFQATT, CDR2 SNEGSKA (reference sequence).

The V gene is TRBV7-9, the J gene TRBJ2-3; 7 bases agree with TRBD1. CDR3 size: 16 residues. The junction had 6 bases not matched to a gene; V was cut back by 3 bases and J by 0 bases. CDR1 and CDR2 (germline): SEHNR, FQNEAQ (reference sequence). The CDR3 region has the DNA TGTGCCAGCAGCTTTTACAGGGGTCCTAGCACAGATACGCAGTATTTT. Protein: CASSFYRGPSTDTQYF. The full variable domain, with the rest looked up from reference TRBV7-9 and TRBJ2-3, is DTGVSQNPRHKITKRGQNVTFRCDPISEHNRLYWYRQTLGQGPEFLTYFQNEAQLEKSRLLSDRFSAERPKGSFSTLEIQRTEQGDSAMYLCASSFYRGPSTDTQYFGPGTRLTVL.

This clonotype appeared a few times. The genes are TRBV5-4 and TRBJ1-1, with D possibly matching TRBD1 (6 bases). CDR1 SGHNT and CDR2 YYREEE come from the germline V gene (reference sequence). The CDR3 consists of 14 residues. Between the trimmed V and J ends, which lost 4 bases and 0 bases, there was a span of 10 bases. The CDR3 region has the DNA TGTGCCAGCAGCAAGGGACACATGAACACTGAAGCTTTCTTT. Translating gives CASSKGHMNTEAFF.

This clonotype has a count of ten or more. The chain couples TRBV24-1 to TRBJ2-5; TRBD2 matches 7 bases. The closer fit of TRBJ2-1 to the DNA end suggests the J call may be wrong. CDR3 length: 14 amino acids. From germline, CDR1 is KGHDR and CDR2 SFDVKD. CDR3 loop: CATGVPGGSNEQFF. The CDR3 DNA reads TGTGCCACCGGGGTTCCGGGCGGGAGCAATGAGCAGTTCTTC.

J is TRBJ2-1 and V is TRBV11-2, with D perhaps assigned TRBD1 or TRBD2 (5 bases each). V was shortened by 4 bases and J by 6 bases, with 16 bases between the two germline ends. This CDR3 spans 15 amino acids. Germline V gene lookup returns CDR1 SGHAT and CDR2 FQNNGV. The CDR3 bases are TGTGCCAGCAGCTCGGGGACCCTTTTAAGCAATGAGCAGTTCTTC. Translated, it gives CASSSGTLLSNEQFF.

Only a few counts were recorded for this clonotype. V usage is TRBV6-1 and J usage is TRBJ1-3; D gene ambiguous. CDR3 length: 15 residues. Germline V gene data show CDR1 as MNHNS and CDR2 as SASEGT. Trimming pared 9 bases from V and 2 bases from J, leaving 17 bases between. CDR3 nucleotides: TGTGCCAGTTCCGCCGGGCTCTCAACTGGAAACACCATATATTTT. Translation: CASSAGLSTGNTIYF.

This clonotype was recorded many times. This rearrangement joins TRBV10-3 to TRBJ2-5, with 11 bases identical to TRBD2. This CDR3 has 16 amino acids. Trimming removed 6 bases from V and 4 bases from J; junction bases left unmatched: 10. Germline V gene sequence: CDR1 ENHRY, CDR2 SYGVKD. CDR3 residues: CAISGGTSGDGETQYF. CDR3 DNA: TGTGCCATCAGCGGCGGGACTAGCGGAGATGGAGAGACCCAGTACTTC.

Ten or more counts support this clonotype. This chain joins TRBV28 and TRBJ2-3; 13 bases line up with TRBD2. The CDR3 loop spans 14 amino acids. V gave up 7 bases and J gave up 5 bases; unmatched junction bases: 3. Germline CDR1 is MDHEN and CDR2 is SYDVKM. The CDR3 DNA reads TGTGCCAGCACCACTAGCGGGAGGGGAGATACGCAGTATTTT. Its protein product is CASTTSGRGDTQYF. Supplemented by reference TRBV28 and TRBJ2-3, the full variable domain reads DVKVTQSSRYLVKRTGEKVFLECVQDMDHENMFWYRQDPGLGLRLIYFSYDVKMKEKGDIPEGYSVSREKKERFSLILESASTNQTSMYLCASTTSGRGDTQYFGPGTRLTVL.

In its sample, this clonotype was seen many times. V and J are TRBV11-2 and TRBJ2-1, with 7 positions matching TRBD1. CDR1 SGHAT and CDR2 FQNNGV come from the germline V gene. V shed 3 bases and J 7 bases; nucleotides not matched to a gene: 12. This CDR3 has 16 amino acids. CDR3 DNA: TGTGCCAGCAGCTTCGCCACCGGGACAGTTAGTAATGAGCAGTTCTTC. Translating it yields CASSFATGTVSNEQFF.

The CDR3 DNA reads TGCAGTGCTAGACCCAACGAACGAACCAAAAACATTCAGTACTTC. Amino acids: CSARPNERTKNIQYF. The J gene is TRBJ2-4, the V gene TRBV20-1; D is ambiguous. Trimming removed 2 bases from V and 2 bases from J, with 13 bases in between. This CDR3 is 15 amino acids long. Germline CDR1 is DFQATT and CDR2 is SNEGSKA (reference sequence).

For the CDR3, the DNA is TGTGCCAGCACCCAGGACAGCGATGGCTACACCTTC. Its translation is CASTQDSDGYTF. The rearrangement uses TRBV2 and TRBJ1-2, with D possibly TRBD1 on 6 matching bases. The CDR3 covers 12 residues. CDR1 and CDR2 (germline): SNHLY, FYNNEI. The V end lost 7 bases, the J end lost 6 bases, and 12 bases lay between the germline ends.

This clonotype was recorded a few times. The rearrangement joins TRBV20-1 to TRBJ2-1; the D gene is possibly TRBD1 (6 bases). This CDR3 region has 12 residues. Germline loops: CDR1 DFQATT, CDR2 SNEGSKA (reference sequence). The V gene lost 5 bases and the J gene lost 15 bases, with 20 bases spanning the gap. Here the CDR3 reads CSARWTEATGFF. The CDR3 coding sequence is TGCAGTGCTCGATGGACAGAAGCTACGGGGTTCTTC.

This clonotype has only a few counts. This chain links TRBV4-3 with TRBJ2-1; D may be TRBD2 (5 bases). This CDR3 region has 19 residues. Trimming left V 0 bases short and J 3 bases short, with 21 bases between. Germline V lookup: CDR1 LGHNA, CDR2 YSLEER. DNA for the CDR3: TGCGCCAGCAGCCAAGACTTACCTAGCCCCGTGACTCTCTACAATGAGCAGTTCTTC. This codes for CASSQDLPSPVTLYNEQFF.

This clonotype has ten or more counts. In nucleotides, the CDR3 is TGCAGTGCTAGAGATGGAAGGAGGGGGAAGCTCACCGGGGAGCTGTTTTTT. It specifies CSARDGRRGKLTGELFF. The J gene is TRBJ2-2, the V gene TRBV20-1; D is possibly TRBD1 or TRBD2 (6 bases each). The germline CDR1 and CDR2 sequences are DFQATT and SNEGSKA (reference sequence). V lost 0 bases and J 4 bases, leaving 18 bases between the germline ends. The CDR3 contains 17 residues.

This clonotype was recorded at least ten times. The chain joins TRBV7-2 to TRBJ2-1, with D perhaps matching TRBD1 or TRBD2 (5 bases each). The ends were cut back, 6 bases at V and 4 bases at J, with 22 bases in the middle. The CDR3 has 17 residues. Germline V gene sequence: CDR1 SGHTA, CDR2 FQGNSA. Here the CDR3 DNA reads TGTGCCAGCAGACCACCCCGGGGCCCCAGGAGTTACAATGAGCAGTTCTTC. It is translated as CASRPPRGPRSYNEQFF.

This rearrangement joins TRBV10-3 to TRBJ2-1; 8 nucleotides line up with TRBD2. This CDR3 has 15 amino acids. The germline CDR1 and CDR2 sequences are ENHRY and SYGVKD. The J segment lost 7 bases and the V segment lost 3 bases, leaving 8 bases of the junction unmatched. CDR3 sequence reads: CAISDPRREVNEQFF. CDR3 nucleotide sequence: TGTGCCATCAGTGACCCGAGGCGGGAGGTGAATGAGCAGTTCTTC.

This clonotype was found many times. This rearrangement joins TRBV7-2 to TRBJ2-7; maybe TRBD2 (5 bases). CDR3 size: 15 residues. Trimming removed 2 bases from V and 5 bases from J, with 16 bases in between. Per the germline V gene, CDR1 is SGHTA and CDR2 is FQGNSA. The CDR3 DNA reads as TGTGCCAGCAGCTTATATGGCGGACTGGAGGACGAGCAGTACTTC. Translating gives CASSLYGGLEDEQYF.

A few counts support this clonotype. The chain employs TRBV20-1 and TRBJ2-7; 11 positions agree with TRBD2. CDR1 and CDR2 (germline): DFQATT, SNEGSKA (reference sequence). The CDR3 runs 15 residues. The V gene end was trimmed by 7 bases and the J gene end by 1 base; junction bases not matched to a gene: 9. The CDR3 reads CSVRIAGGSSYEQYF. CDR3 sequence (DNA): TGCAGTGTGCGAATAGCGGGAGGGTCTTCCTACGAGCAGTACTTC.

This rearrangement joins TRBV5-1 to TRBJ2-2; TRBD2 matches at 7 bases. Trimming cost V 4 bases and J 1 base; bases outside gene matches: 4. Germline V gene lookup returns CDR1 SGHRS and CDR2 YFSETQ. There are 15 residues in the CDR3. DNA for the CDR3: TGCGCCAGCAGCCTAGGGACTAAGAACACCGGGGAGCTGTTTTTT. Translating it yields CASSLGTKNTGELFF.